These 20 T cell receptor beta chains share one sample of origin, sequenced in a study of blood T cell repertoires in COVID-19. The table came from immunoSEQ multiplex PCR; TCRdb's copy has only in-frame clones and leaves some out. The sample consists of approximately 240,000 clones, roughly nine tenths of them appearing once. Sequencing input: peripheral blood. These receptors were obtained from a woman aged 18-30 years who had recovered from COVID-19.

The CDR3 DNA reads as TGTGCCAGCAGCTTAGTGAGGACCCGTCCTAGCGGGAGGATACAGTACTTC. Amino acids: CASSLVRTRPSGRIQYF. This sequence joins TRBV13 and TRBJ2-7; 11 bases fit TRBD2. Trimming cost V 1 base and J 10 bases; bases outside gene matches: 15. There are 17 residues in the CDR3. Germline V gives CDR1 PRHDT, CDR2 FYEKMQ (reference sequence).

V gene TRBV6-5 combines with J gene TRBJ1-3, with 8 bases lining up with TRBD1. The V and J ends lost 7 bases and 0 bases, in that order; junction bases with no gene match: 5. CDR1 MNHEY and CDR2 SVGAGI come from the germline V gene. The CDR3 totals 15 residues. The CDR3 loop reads CASKTGDHSGNTIYF. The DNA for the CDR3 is TGTGCCAGCAAGACAGGGGACCACTCTGGAAACACCATATATTTT.

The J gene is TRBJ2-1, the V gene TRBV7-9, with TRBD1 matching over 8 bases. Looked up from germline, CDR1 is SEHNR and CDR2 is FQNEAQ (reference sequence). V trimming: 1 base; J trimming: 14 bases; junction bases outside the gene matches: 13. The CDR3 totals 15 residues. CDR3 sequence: CASSLETGGAGSEFF. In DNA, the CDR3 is TGTGCCAGCAGCTTAGAAACAGGGGGAGCTGGATCGGAGTTCTTC. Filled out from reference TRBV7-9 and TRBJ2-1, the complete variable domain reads DTGVSQNPRHKITKRGQNVTFRCDPISEHNRLYWYRQTLGQGPEFLTYFQNEAQLEKSRLLSDRFSAERPKGSFSTLEIQRTEQGDSAMYLCASSLETGGAGSEFFGPGTRLTVL.

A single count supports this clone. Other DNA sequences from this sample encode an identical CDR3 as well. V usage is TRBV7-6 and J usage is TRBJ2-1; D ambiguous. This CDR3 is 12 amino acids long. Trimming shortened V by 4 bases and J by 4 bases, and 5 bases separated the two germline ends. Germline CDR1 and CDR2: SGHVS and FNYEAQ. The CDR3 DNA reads TGTGCCAGCAGCTCAGGTTACAATGAGCAGTTCTTC. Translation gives CASSSGYNEQFF.

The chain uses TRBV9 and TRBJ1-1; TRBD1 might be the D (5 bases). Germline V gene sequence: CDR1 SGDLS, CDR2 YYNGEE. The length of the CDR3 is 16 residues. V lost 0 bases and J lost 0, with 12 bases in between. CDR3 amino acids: CASSVEARGMNTEAFF. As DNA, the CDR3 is TGTGCCAGCAGCGTAGAGGCCCGGGGGATGAACACTGAAGCTTTCTTT.

In DNA form, the CDR3 reads TGTGCCAGTAGTATCGGGTTCAAAGAGACCCAGTACTTC. Translated, it gives CASSIGFKETQYF. This chain joins TRBV19 and TRBJ2-5; no reliable D call. Trimming took 3 bases from V and 3 from J, leaving 8 bases between them. The CDR3 contains 13 residues. The V gene's germline CDR1 is LNHDA and CDR2 SQIVND (reference sequence).

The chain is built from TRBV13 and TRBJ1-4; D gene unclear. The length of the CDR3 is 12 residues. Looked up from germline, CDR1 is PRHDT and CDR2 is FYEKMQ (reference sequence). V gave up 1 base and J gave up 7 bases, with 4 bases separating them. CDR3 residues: CASSLVREKLFF. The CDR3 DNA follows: TGTGCCAGCAGCTTAGTCCGTGAAAAACTGTTTTTT.

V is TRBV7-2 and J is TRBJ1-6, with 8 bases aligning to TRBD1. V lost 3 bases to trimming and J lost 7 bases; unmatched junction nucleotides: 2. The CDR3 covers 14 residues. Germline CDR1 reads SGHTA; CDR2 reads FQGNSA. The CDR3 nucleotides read TGTGCCAGCAGCTTGACAGGGGTGAATTCACCCCTCCACTTT. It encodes CASSLTGVNSPLHF.

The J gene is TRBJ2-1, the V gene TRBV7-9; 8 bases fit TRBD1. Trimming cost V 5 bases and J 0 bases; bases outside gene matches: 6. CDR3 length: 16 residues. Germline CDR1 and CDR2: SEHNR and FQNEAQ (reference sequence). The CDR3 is CASSPDRASSYNEQFF. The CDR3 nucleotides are TGTGCCAGCAGCCCGGACAGGGCAAGCTCCTACAATGAGCAGTTCTTC.

The CDR3 here is CASSADTFPEAFF. The CDR3 nucleotides read TGTGCCAGCAGCGCGGACACTTTCCCTGAAGCTTTCTTT. This sequence joins TRBV9 and TRBJ1-1; tentatively, D is TRBD1 (5 bases). There are 13 residues in the CDR3. The ends were cut back, 3 bases at V and 6 bases at J, with 12 bases in the middle. From germline, CDR1 is SGDLS and CDR2 YYNGEE.

CDR3 DNA: TGTGCCAGCAGTTATCTCGCCCTCCTCGGGATTTCCTACGAGCAGTACTTC. This encodes CASSYLALLGISYEQYF. The chain carries TRBV6-2 or TRBV6-3 and TRBJ2-7; possibly TRBD2 for D (5 bases). The germline V and J ends were trimmed by 3 bases and 1 base, with 19 bases remaining between them. This CDR3 is 17 amino acids long. Germline V gene sequence: CDR1 MNHEY, CDR2 SVGEGT.

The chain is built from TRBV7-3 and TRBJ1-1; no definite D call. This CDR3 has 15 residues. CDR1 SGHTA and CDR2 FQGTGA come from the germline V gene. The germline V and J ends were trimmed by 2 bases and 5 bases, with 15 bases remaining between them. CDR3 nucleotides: TGTGCCAGCAGCTTACTCCCCTTTGGAGGGACTGAAGCTTTCTTT. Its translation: CASSLLPFGGTEAFF.

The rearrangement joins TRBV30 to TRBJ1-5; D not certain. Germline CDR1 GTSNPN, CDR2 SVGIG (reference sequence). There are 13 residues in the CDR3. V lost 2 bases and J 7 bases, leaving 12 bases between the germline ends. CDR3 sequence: CAWSHTTYQPQHF. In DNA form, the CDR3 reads TGTGCCTGGAGTCACACTACGTACCAGCCCCAGCATTTT.

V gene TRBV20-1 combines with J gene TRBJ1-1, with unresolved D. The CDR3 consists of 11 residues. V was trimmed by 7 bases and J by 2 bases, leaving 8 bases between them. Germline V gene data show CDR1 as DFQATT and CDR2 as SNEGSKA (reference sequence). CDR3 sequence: CSVPRNTEAFF. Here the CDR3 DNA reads TGCAGTGTTCCGAGAAACACTGAAGCTTTCTTT.

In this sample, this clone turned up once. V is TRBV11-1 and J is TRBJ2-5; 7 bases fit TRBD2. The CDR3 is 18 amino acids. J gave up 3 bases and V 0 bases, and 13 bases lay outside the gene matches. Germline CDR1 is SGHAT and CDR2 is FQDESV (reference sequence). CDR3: CASSLAPFVGRAKETQYF. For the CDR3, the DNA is TGTGCCAGCAGCTTAGCCCCCTTTGTGGGGAGGGCGAAAGAGACCCAGTACTTC.

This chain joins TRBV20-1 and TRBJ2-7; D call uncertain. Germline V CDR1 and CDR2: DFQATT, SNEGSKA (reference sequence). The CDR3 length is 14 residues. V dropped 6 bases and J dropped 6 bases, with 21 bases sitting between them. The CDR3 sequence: CSASTWALKTEQYF. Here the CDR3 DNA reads TGCAGTGCCAGTACTTGGGCCCTTAAGACCGAGCAGTACTTC.

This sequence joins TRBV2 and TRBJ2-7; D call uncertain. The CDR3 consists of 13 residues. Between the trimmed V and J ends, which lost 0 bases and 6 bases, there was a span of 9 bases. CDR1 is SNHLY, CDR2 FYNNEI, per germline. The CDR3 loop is CASSEARRAEQYF. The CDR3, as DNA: TGTGCCAGCAGTGAAGCGCGGCGAGCCGAGCAGTACTTC.

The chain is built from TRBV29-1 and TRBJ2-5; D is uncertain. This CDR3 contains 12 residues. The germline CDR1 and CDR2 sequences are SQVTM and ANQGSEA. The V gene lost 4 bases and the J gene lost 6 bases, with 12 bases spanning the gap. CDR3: CSVVAGKKTQYF. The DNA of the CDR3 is TGCAGCGTTGTTGCAGGCAAGAAGACCCAGTACTTC.

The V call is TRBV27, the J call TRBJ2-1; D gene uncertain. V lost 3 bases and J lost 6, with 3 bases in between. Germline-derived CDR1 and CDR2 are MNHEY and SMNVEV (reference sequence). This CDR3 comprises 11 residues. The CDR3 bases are TGTGCCAGCAGTTTCCGCAATGAGCAGTTCTTC. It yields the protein CASSFRNEQFF.

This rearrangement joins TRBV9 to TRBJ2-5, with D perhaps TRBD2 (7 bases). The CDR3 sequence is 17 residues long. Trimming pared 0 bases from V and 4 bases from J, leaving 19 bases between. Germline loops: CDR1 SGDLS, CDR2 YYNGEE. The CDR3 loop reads CASSVDRRGPRGETQYF. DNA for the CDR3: TGTGCCAGCAGCGTAGACAGGCGGGGGCCACGAGGAGAGACCCAGTACTTC.